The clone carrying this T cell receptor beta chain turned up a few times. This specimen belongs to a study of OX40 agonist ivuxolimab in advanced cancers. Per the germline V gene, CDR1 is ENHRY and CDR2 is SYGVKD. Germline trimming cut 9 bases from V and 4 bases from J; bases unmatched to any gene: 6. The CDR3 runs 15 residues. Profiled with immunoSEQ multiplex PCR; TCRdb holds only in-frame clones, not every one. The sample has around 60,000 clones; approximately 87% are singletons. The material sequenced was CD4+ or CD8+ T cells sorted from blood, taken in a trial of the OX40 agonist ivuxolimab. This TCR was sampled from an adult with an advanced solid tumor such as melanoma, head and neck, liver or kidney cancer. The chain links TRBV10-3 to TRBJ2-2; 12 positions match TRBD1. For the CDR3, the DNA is TGTGCCATAGACCCGGGACAGGGGGCCACCGGGGAGCTGTTTTTT. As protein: CAIDPGQGATGELFF.